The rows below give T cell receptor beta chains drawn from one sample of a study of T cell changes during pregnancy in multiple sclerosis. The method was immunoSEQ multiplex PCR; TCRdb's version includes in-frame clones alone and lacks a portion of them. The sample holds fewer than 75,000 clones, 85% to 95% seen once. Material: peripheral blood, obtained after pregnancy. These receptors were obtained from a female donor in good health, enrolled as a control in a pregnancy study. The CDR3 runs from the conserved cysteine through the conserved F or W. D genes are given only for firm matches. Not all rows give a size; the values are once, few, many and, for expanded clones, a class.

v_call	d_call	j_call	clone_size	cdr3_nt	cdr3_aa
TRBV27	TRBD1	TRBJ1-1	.	TGTGCCAGCCGAACCGGGACAGGGGATACTGAAGCTTTCTTT	CASRTGTGDTEAFF
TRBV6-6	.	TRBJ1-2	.	TGTGCCAGCCGCGGTGGAGGGGCGGACTATGGCTACACCTTC	CASRGGGADYGYTF
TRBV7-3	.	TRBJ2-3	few	TGTGCCAGCAGCTTCTCTAGAGTGGATACGCAGTATTTT	CASSFSRVDTQYF
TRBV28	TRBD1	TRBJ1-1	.	TGTGCCAGCAGCTATCAGGGGGCAGACGCTTTCTTT	CASSYQGADAFF
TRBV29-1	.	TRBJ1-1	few	TGCAGCGTTGAAGAGGGAGGGAACACTGAAGCTTTCTTT	CSVEEGGNTEAFF
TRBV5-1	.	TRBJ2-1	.	TGCGCCAGCAGCTTGGCCGAGACTACCTCCTACAATGAGCAGTTCTTC	CASSLAETTSYNEQFF
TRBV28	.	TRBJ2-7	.	TGTGCCAGCAGTCCTAGCTCCTACGAGCAGTACTTC	CASSPSSYEQYF
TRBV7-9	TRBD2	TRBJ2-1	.	TGTGCCAGCAGACCTACGGGACTAGCGAATAATGAGCAGTTCTTC	CASRPTGLANNEQFF
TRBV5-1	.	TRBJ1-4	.	TGCGCCAGCAGCTTACAGGTGAATAATGAAAAACTGTTTTTT	CASSLQVNNEKLFF
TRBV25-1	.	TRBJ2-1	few	TGTGCCAGCAGTGAATCCTATGAGCAGTTCTTC	CASSESYEQFF
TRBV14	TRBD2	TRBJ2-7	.	TGTGCCAGCAGCTTTCTATCGGGAGGGCCACCCTACGAGCAGTACTTC	CASSFLSGGPPYEQYF
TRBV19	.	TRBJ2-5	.	TGTGCCAGTAGTATTTCGTCCCTTGGAGGGGAGACCCAGTACTTC	CASSISSLGGETQYF
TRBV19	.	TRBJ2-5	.	TGTGCCAGTAGTACAGGACTAGGGGGGACCCAGTACTTC	CASSTGLGGTQYF
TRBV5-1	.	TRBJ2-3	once	TGCGCCAGCAGCTCCTCCTCTAGCACAGATACGCAGTATTTT	CASSSSSSTDTQYF
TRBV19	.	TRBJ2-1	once	TGTGCCAGTAGTATGTGGGCGAAAAATGAGCAGTTCTTC	CASSMWAKNEQFF
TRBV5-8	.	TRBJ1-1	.	TGTGCCAGCAGCTTGAAAGGGCGGGACACTGAAGCTTTCTTT	CASSLKGRDTEAFF
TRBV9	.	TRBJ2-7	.	TGTGCCAGCAGCGTAGCTTCAGGGTCCTACGAGCAGTACTTC	CASSVASGSYEQYF
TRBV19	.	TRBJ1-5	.	TGTGCCAGTAGTATAGGGCCCAATCAGCCCCAGCATTTT	CASSIGPNQPQHF
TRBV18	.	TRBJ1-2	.	TGTGCCAGCTCACCAAACCGGGACTCGGACTATGGCTACACCTTC	CASSPNRDSDYGYTF
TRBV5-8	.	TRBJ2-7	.	TGTGCCAGCGGACACCTGACAGGCCTCCACTACGAGCAGTACTTC	CASGHLTGLHYEQYF
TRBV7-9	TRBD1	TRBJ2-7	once	TGTGCCAGCAGCCCTGGGGACAGGAGCTACGAGCAGTACTTC	CASSPGDRSYEQYF
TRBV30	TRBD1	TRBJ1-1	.	TGTGCCTGGAGGACAGGGCAGGTGTCTGAAGCTTTCTTT	CAWRTGQVSEAFF
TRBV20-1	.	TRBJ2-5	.	TGCAGTGCTTTTAGCGGAGAGACCCAGTACTTC	CSAFSGETQYF
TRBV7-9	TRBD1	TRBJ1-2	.	TGTGCCAGCAGCTACCGGGACAGCAATGGCTACACCTTC	CASSYRDSNGYTF
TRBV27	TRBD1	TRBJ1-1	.	TGTGCCAGCAGTTTATGGGACAGGGGCACTGAAGCTTTCTTT	CASSLWDRGTEAFF
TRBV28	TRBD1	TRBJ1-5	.	TGTGCCAGCAGACCCTCCGGGACAGGGGTTTCGCCCCAGCATTTT	CASRPSGTGVSPQHF
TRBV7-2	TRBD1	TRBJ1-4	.	TGTGCCAGCAGCCCCAGGGCAGGGGGCCAAGAAAAACTGTTTTTT	CASSPRAGGQEKLFF
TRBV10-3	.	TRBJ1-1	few	TGTGCCATCGGGACGGGGGACTTGAACACTGAAGCTTTCTTT	CAIGTGDLNTEAFF
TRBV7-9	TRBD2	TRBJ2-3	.	TGTGCCAGCAGCTCCTATTTAGCGGGAGCGGGGGATACGCAGTATTTT	CASSSYLAGAGDTQYF
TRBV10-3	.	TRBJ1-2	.	TGTGCCATCAGTGAGTCCGGAACAGGGAACTATGGCTACACCTTC	CAISESGTGNYGYTF
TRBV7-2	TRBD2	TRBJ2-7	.	TGTGCCAGCAGCTTAGACCTAGCGGACTCCTACGAGCAGTACTTC	CASSLDLADSYEQYF
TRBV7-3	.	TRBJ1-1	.	TGTGCCAGCAGCTTAGGCACCGACACTGAAGCTTTCTTT	CASSLGTDTEAFF
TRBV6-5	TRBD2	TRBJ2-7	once	TGTGCCAGCAGTTTTAGCGGGGGCGAGATCTACGAGCAGTACTTC	CASSFSGGEIYEQYF
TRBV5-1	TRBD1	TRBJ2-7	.	TGCGCCAGCAGCTTTAGACAGGGGGATTACTACGAGCAGTACTTC	CASSFRQGDYYEQYF
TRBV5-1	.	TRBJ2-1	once	TGCGCCAGCAGCTTGACAGGGACCATCGCCTACAATGAGCAGTTCTTC	CASSLTGTIAYNEQFF
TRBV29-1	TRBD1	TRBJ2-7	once	TGCAGCGTTGACGGACAGGACTACGAGCAGTACTTC	CSVDGQDYEQYF
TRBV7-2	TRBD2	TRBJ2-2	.	TGTGCCAGCAGCTTACGATCACTAGCGGGAGTTCTAGCCACCGGGGAGCTGTTTTTT	CASSLRSLAGVLATGELFF
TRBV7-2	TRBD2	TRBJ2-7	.	TGTGCCGGGACTAGCGGGATCGCCTACGAGCAGTACTTC	CAGTSGIAYEQYF
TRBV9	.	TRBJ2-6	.	TGTGCCAGCACTTTAAACTCTGGGGCCAACGTCCTGACTTTC	CASTLNSGANVLTF
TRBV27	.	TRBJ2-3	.	TGTGCCAGCAGTCCACACCCTAGGTCCCCTTTCAGAGACGGGACTAGCACAGATACGCAGTATTTT	CASSPHPRSPFRDGTSTDTQYF
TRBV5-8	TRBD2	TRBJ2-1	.	TGTGCCAGCAGCACCGGGACTAGTGTTAGGGATGAGCAGTTCTTC	CASSTGTSVRDEQFF
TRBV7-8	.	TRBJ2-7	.	TGTGCCAGCAGCGGGGCCCCGACAGCGACCTACGAGCAGTACTTC	CASSGAPTATYEQYF
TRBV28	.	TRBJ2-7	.	TGTGCCAGCAGTTCTCCTGGGGTAAGGGGCGAGCAGTACTTC	CASSSPGVRGEQYF
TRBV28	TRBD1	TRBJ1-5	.	TGTGCCAGCAGTCCCCTACCGGGACAGGGGATTAGCAATCAGCCCCAGCATTTT	CASSPLPGQGISNQPQHF